This T cell receptor beta chain derives from a study of blood T cell repertoires in COVID-19. Overall study: T cells, B-cell-depleted T cells, or PBMCs supplied cDNA or gDNA.

In the original workflow: Scientists estimated how many nucleated cells there were by amplifying reference gene primers. Some clones are missing from TCRdb's copy, which holds only in-frame ones; the method was immunoSEQ multiplex PCR. D and trimming come from the DNA, and the V and J calls and clone size come from that table. The profile shows over 250,000 clones, around 90% of them singletons. The material sequenced was peripheral blood. This clonotype was sampled from a man aged 50 to 60 with acute or convalescent COVID-19.

The CDR3 loop reads CASSVAETGRLNEQYF. The CDR3 region has the DNA TGTGCCAGCAGCGTAGCTGAGACAGGCCGCTTGAACGAGCAGTACTTC. V is TRBV9 and J is TRBJ2-7, with D possibly being TRBD1 (6 bases). CDR1 and CDR2 from the germline V gene are SGDLS and YYNGEE. The CDR3 consists of 16 residues. V dropped 0 bases and J dropped 5 bases, with 18 bases sitting between them.